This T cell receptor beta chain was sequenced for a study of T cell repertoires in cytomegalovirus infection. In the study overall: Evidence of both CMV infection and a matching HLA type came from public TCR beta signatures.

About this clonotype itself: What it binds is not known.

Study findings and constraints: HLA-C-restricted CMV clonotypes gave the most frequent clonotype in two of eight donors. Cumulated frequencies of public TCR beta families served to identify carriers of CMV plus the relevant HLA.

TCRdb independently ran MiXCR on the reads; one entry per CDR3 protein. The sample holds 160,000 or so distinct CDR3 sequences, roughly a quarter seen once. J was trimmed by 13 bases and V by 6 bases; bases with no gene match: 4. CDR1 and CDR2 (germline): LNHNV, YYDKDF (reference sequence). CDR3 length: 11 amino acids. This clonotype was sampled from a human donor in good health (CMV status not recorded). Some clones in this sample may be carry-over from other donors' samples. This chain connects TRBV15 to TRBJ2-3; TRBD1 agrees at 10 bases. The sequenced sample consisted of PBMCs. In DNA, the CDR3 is TGTGCCACCAGAACCGGGACAGGGGAGTATTTT. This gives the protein CATRTGTGEYF.